One TCR beta chain is described in this entry. This CDR3 comprises 14 residues. V dropped 3 bases and J dropped 1 base, with 9 bases sitting between them. These data come from a study of T cells after yellow fever vaccination. TCRdb passed the 5' RACE reads through MiXCR, listing each CDR3 protein once. Of hundreds of thousands of distinct CDR3 sequences in the sample, about 13% are singletons; the top ten hold over 12%. V gene TRBV12-3 or TRBV12-4 combines with J gene TRBJ1-1; D is ambiguous. The sample consisted of PBMCs, taken on the day of the yellow fever booster vaccination. This TCR came from a man younger than 45 who received the YFV17D yellow fever vaccine. For the CDR3, the DNA is TGTGCCAGCAGTTTTATGGCTTCGAACACTGAAGCTTTCTTT. It is translated as CASSFMASNTEAFF.